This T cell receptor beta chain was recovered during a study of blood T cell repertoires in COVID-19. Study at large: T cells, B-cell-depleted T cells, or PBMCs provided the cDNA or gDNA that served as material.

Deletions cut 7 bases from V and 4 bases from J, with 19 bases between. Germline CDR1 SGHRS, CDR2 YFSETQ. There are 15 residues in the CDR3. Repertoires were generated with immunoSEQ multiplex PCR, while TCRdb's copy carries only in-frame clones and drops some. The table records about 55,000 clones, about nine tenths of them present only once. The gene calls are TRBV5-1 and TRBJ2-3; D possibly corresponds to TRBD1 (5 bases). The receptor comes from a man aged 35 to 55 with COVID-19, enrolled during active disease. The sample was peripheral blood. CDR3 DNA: TGCGCCAGCCGCCTGTCGCAGGGAATCTCAGATACGCAGTATTTT. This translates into CASRLSQGISDTQYF.